Listed below are T cell receptor beta chains from one sample, sequenced in a study of naive and memory T cell subsets. TCRdb itself ran the UMI-ligation and nested PCR reads through MiXCR, one entry per CDR3 protein. The sample includes about 150,000 distinct CDR3 sequences, about 18% of them seen just once. Sequenced: naive CD4+ T cells from blood. The receptors stem from a human donor in good health. The CDR3 runs from the conserved cysteine through the conserved F or W. The order of the fields is V gene, J gene, D gene, clone size, CDR3 protein, CDR3 DNA. D genes are given only for firm matches. Not all rows give a size; the values are once, few, many and, for expanded clones, a class.

TRBV11-2	TRBJ2-1	TRBD2	few	CASSSSGIEGEQFF	TGTGCCAGCAGCTCTAGCGGGATAGAGGGGGAGCAGTTCTTC
TRBV5-6	TRBJ1-4	TRBD1	-	CASSGGTGPDEEKLFF	TGTGCCAGCAGCGGGGGGACAGGGCCGGACGAGGAAAAACTGTTTTTT
TRBV7-9	TRBJ2-7	TRBD1	-	CASSFGTGLAYEQYF	TGTGCCAGCAGCTTCGGGACAGGACTTGCCTACGAGCAGTACTTC
TRBV29-1	TRBJ2-2	TRBD2	-	CSAGGGNTGELFF	TGCAGCGCGGGAGGGGGGAACACCGGGGAGCTGTTTTTT
TRBV2	TRBJ1-2	-	-	CASSGAGNLGYTF	TGTGCCAGCAGCGGGGCAGGGAACTTGGGCTACACCTTC
TRBV12-3/TRBV12-4	TRBJ1-2	-	-	CASNLRGSGYGYTF	TGTGCCAGCAACCTGAGGGGATCGGGTTATGGCTACACCTTC
TRBV28	TRBJ2-5	-	few	CASSFGWETQYF	TGTGCCAGCAGTTTCGGTTGGGAGACCCAGTACTTC
TRBV20-1	TRBJ2-7	-	few	CSARASFHEQYF	TGCAGTGCTAGGGCTAGCTTCCACGAGCAGTACTTC
TRBV4-1	TRBJ1-5	-	-	CASSQILRGSGQPQHF	TGCGCCAGCAGCCAGATTCTCCGGGGGTCGGGACAGCCCCAGCATTTT
TRBV7-9	TRBJ1-1	-	-	CASSPMDSRNTEAFF	TGTGCCAGCAGCCCGATGGACAGTAGGAACACTGAAGCTTTCTTT
TRBV6-6	TRBJ1-2	-	few	CASSYHGGGAAGYTF	TGTGCCAGCAGTTACCACGGGGGAGGGGCTGCTGGCTACACCTTC
TRBV7-3	TRBJ2-1	TRBD2	-	CASSSQSQRGAPNEQFF	TGTGCCAGCAGCTCGCAGTCCCAGCGGGGGGCCCCCAATGAGCAGTTCTTC
TRBV10-3	TRBJ2-7	TRBD2	-	CAISDGSGRPNNYEQYF	TGTGCCATCAGTGATGGTAGCGGGAGGCCCAATAACTACGAGCAGTACTTC
TRBV18	TRBJ1-1	-	-	CASSPQVGSDTEAFF	TGTGCCAGCTCACCACAGGTGGGGTCAGACACTGAAGCTTTCTTT
TRBV18	TRBJ1-1	-	-	CASSPIDGTEAFF	TGTGCCAGCTCACCAATTGATGGGACTGAAGCTTTCTTT
TRBV3-1	TRBJ2-5	-	-	CASSQRVSLQETQYF	TGTGCCAGCAGCCAAAGGGTATCACTCCAAGAGACCCAGTACTTC
TRBV7-2	TRBJ1-2	-	-	CASSPGTKTGLKGYTF	TGTGCCAGCAGCCCAGGGACTAAAACAGGGTTAAAGGGCTACACCTTC
TRBV20-1	TRBJ1-1	-	few	CSLQSNTEAFF	TGCAGCCTCCAATCAAACACTGAAGCTTTCTTT
TRBV29-1	TRBJ2-7	TRBD2	-	CSFSSGRLYEQYF	TGCAGCTTTTCTAGCGGGAGGCTCTACGAGCAGTACTTC
TRBV10-3	TRBJ2-3	-	few	CAIRGDGTSTDTQYF	TGTGCCATCAGGGGTGACGGAACGAGCACAGATACGCAGTATTTT
TRBV7-8	TRBJ2-7	TRBD2	few	CASRSAGTSSHEQYF	TGTGCCAGCAGATCAGCCGGGACTAGCTCCCACGAGCAGTACTTC
TRBV11-1	TRBJ2-4	TRBD2	few	CASSLSRAGGKNIQYF	TGTGCCAGCAGCTTAAGTAGGGCGGGAGGGAAAAACATTCAGTACTTC
TRBV3-1	TRBJ2-1	-	-	CASSQGGGMSYNEQFF	TGTGCCAGCAGCCAAGGGGGCGGGATGTCCTACAATGAGCAGTTCTTC
TRBV25-1	TRBJ2-2	-	few	CASDDRGTGELFF	TGTGCCAGTGATGATAGGGGGACCGGGGAGCTGTTTTTT
TRBV28	TRBJ2-7	TRBD2	-	CASSPPSGSNHEQYF	TGTGCCAGCAGCCCACCGAGCGGGAGCAATCACGAGCAGTACTTC
TRBV27	TRBJ1-5	-	-	CASSLTGRDQPQHF	TGTGCCAGCAGTTTAACCGGCCGGGATCAGCCCCAGCATTTT
TRBV20-1	TRBJ1-1	-	few	CSARDPRAGVLKAFF	TGCAGTGCTAGAGACCCCAGGGCGGGTGTGTTGAAAGCTTTCTTT
TRBV24-1	TRBJ2-2	TRBD1	-	CATRRGQGTGELFF	TGTGCCACCAGGAGGGGACAGGGCACCGGGGAGCTGTTTTTT
TRBV12-3/TRBV12-4	TRBJ1-2	TRBD1	few	CASRPTGGLVGYTF	TGTGCCAGCAGACCAACAGGGGGCTTAGTTGGCTACACCTTC
TRBV14	TRBJ2-1	-	-	CASSQIGAWGNEQFF	TGTGCCAGCAGCCAAATAGGAGCATGGGGAAATGAGCAGTTCTTC
TRBV5-1	TRBJ2-3	TRBD2	few	CASSFSGSATDTQYF	TGCGCCAGCAGCTTTAGCGGGAGTGCGACAGATACGCAGTATTTT
TRBV21-1	TRBJ2-7	-	few	CASSKVMSYEQYF	TGTGCCAGCAGCAAAGTCATGTCCTACGAGCAGTACTTC
TRBV29-1	TRBJ2-1	TRBD2	-	CSVEGLAEDEQFF	TGCAGCGTTGAAGGGCTAGCGGAAGATGAGCAGTTCTTC
TRBV6-1	TRBJ2-3	-	-	CASSDIPRATDTQYF	TGTGCCAGCAGTGATATTCCGCGGGCCACAGATACGCAGTATTTT
TRBV20-1	TRBJ1-1	-	-	CSARRGAQSTQAFF	TGCAGTGCTAGGCGGGGTGCACAATCTACCCAGGCTTTCTTT
TRBV5-1	TRBJ1-5	-	few	CASSLTPQHF	TGCGCCAGCAGCCTAACGCCCCAGCATTTT
TRBV5-1	TRBJ2-1	-	few	CASSLLPGVRNEQFF	TGCGCCAGCAGCTTGTTGCCGGGGGTTCGCAATGAGCAGTTCTTC
TRBV4-2	TRBJ1-5	TRBD1	-	CASSQGGTGADQPQHF	TGTGCCAGCAGCCAAGGTGGGACAGGCGCCGATCAGCCCCAGCATTTT
TRBV4-1	TRBJ2-2	-	once	CASSQEGRPGTGELFF	TGCGCCAGCAGCCAAGAAGGACGCCCGGGCACCGGGGAGCTGTTTTTT
TRBV24-1	TRBJ2-1	TRBD2	few	CATSDLEWERERYEQFF	TGTGCCACCAGTGATTTGGAGTGGGAGCGGGAGCGCTATGAGCAGTTCTTC
TRBV12-3/TRBV12-4	TRBJ1-6	-	-	CASSSQQGGNSPLHF	TGTGCCAGCAGCTCACAACAGGGTGGTAATTCACCCCTCCACTTT
TRBV12-3/TRBV12-4	TRBJ1-5	-	few	CASSGGSPSNQPQHF	TGTGCCAGCAGCGGGGGCAGCCCGAGCAATCAGCCCCAGCATTTT
TRBV12-3/TRBV12-4	TRBJ2-5	TRBD2	-	CASSPRSDPFQLAGDPTDQETQYF	TGTGCCAGCAGCCCACGAAGCGACCCTTTTCAGCTAGCGGGAGACCCAACTGACCAAGAGACCCAGTACTTC
TRBV2	TRBJ2-7	-	many	CASSEIWTQYF	TGTGCCAGCAGTGAAATTTGGACGCAGTACTTC
TRBV7-6	TRBJ2-1	TRBD2	-	CASSLDASGYNEQFF	TGTGCCAGCAGCTTAGATGCTAGCGGGTACAATGAGCAGTTCTTC
TRBV20-1	TRBJ2-6	-	few	CSAWEPTGSGANVLTF	TGCAGTGCTTGGGAGCCCACAGGGAGTGGGGCCAACGTCCTGACTTTC
TRBV7-9	TRBJ2-7	-	many	CASSLRDPGEQYF	TGTGCCAGCAGCTTAAGAGACCCGGGGGAGCAGTACTTC
TRBV25-1	TRBJ1-1	-	few	CASIKSGGAEAFF	TGTGCCAGCATCAAGAGCGGGGGTGCTGAAGCTTTCTTT
TRBV12-3/TRBV12-4	TRBJ2-3	-	few	CASSFSAGGTADTQYF	TGTGCCAGCAGTTTCTCGGCCGGCGGGACTGCAGATACGCAGTATTTT
TRBV18	TRBJ1-1	-	-	CASSPSQGMNTEAFF	TGTGCCAGCTCACCATCTCAGGGTATGAACACTGAAGCTTTCTTT
TRBV20-1	TRBJ2-3	TRBD2	-	CSASLAGVADTQYF	TGCAGTGCTTCACTAGCGGGAGTGGCAGATACGCAGTATTTT
TRBV28	TRBJ2-7	-	-	CASSRTSMSYEQYF	TGTGCCAGCAGCCGTACTAGTATGTCTTACGAGCAGTACTTC
TRBV29-1	TRBJ2-1	-	few	CSPEGGQSSYNEQFF	TGCAGTCCCGAGGGGGGACAGAGCTCCTACAATGAGCAGTTCTTC
TRBV7-9	TRBJ2-3	-	-	CASSLAIFSTDTQYF	TGTGCCAGCAGCTTAGCCATTTTTAGCACAGATACGCAGTATTTT
TRBV6-6	TRBJ1-6	-	few	CASNRRGLNSPLHF	TGTGCCAGCAACAGGAGGGGACTCAATTCACCCCTCCACTTT
TRBV27	TRBJ1-5	-	few	CASSFSLFQPQHF	TGTGCCAGCAGTTTTAGTTTGTTTCAGCCCCAGCATTTT